This T cell receptor (beta chain) originates from a study of cytotoxic CD8 clonotypes in ibrutinib-treated CLL. Study summary: The patients, around 10 relapsed/refractory and approximately 14 treatment-naive, included 17 who were IGHV unmutated. Specimens for response were gathered following a median around a year of therapy, spanning 6 to 36.

CDR1 and CDR2 (germline): GTSNPN, SVGIG (reference sequence). V was clipped by 5 bases and J by 0 bases; unmatched bases: 5. CDR3 length: 14 residues. As regards this clone: As yet, its antigen is unknown.

Study results and caveats: Public clonotypes, found uncommonly, either contracted or stayed stable on treatment.

Profiled with immunoSEQ multiplex PCR; TCRdb holds only in-frame clones, not every one. The sample includes 150,000 or so clones, 60% to 80% of them seen just once. The sequencing used PBMCs, collected after 12 months of ibrutinib treatment. The clonotype was recovered from a human donor with chronic lymphocytic leukemia. The chain employs TRBV30 and TRBJ2-7, with 9 bases matching TRBD2. CDR3 sequence: CAWDSGGSSYEQYF. CDR3 nucleotides: TGTGCCTGGGACAGCGGGGGGAGCTCCTACGAGCAGTACTTC.